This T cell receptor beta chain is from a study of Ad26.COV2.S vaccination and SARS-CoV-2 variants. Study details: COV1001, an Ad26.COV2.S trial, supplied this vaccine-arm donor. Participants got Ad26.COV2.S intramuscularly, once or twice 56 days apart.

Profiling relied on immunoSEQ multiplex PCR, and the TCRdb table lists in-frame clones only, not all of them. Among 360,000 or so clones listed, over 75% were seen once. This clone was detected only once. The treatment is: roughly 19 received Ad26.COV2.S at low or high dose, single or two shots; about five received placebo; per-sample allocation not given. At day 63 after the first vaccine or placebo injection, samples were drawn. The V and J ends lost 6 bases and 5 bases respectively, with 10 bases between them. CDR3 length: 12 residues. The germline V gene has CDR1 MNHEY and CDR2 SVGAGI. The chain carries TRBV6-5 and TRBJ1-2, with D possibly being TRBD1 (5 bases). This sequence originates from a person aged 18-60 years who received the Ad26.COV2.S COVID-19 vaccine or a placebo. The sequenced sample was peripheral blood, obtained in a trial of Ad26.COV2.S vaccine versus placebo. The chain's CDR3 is CASRQGGYGYTF. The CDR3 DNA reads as TGTGCCAGCAGGCAGGGTGGTTATGGCTACACCTTC.